The 12 T cell receptor beta chains below all came from one sample that was sequenced in a study of identifying expanded T cells in peripheral blood. The method was immunoSEQ multiplex PCR; TCRdb's version includes in-frame clones alone and lacks a portion of them. The repertoire holds approximately 110,000 clones, with around 88% as singletons. Sequenced sample: blood. These receptors were taken from a person aged 18-70 years in good health.

This clone was counted between two and nine times. The gene calls are TRBV6-5 and TRBJ1-2, with D uncertain. The CDR3 runs 12 residues. Germline CDR1 and CDR2: MNHEY and SVGAGI. V lost 8 bases and J lost 8, with 15 bases in between. CDR3 sequence (DNA): TGTGCCAGCGTAGACCTGAGTCTGGGCTACACCTTC. Amino acids: CASVDLSLGYTF.

The chain is built from TRBV7-2 and TRBJ1-2; a weak D match, TRBD1 (6 bases). The CDR3 spans 15 residues. The germline V gene has CDR1 SGHTA and CDR2 FQGNSA. Trimming shortened V by 5 bases and J by 6 bases, and 19 bases separated the two germline ends. CDR3 in amino acids: CASSESKKGVDGYTF. CDR3 DNA sequence: TGTGCCAGCAGCGAAAGTAAGAAGGGGGTTGATGGCTACACCTTC.

The V call is TRBV11-3, the J call TRBJ2-3; 9 bases match TRBD2. CDR1 and CDR2 from the germline V gene are SGHNT and YENEEA. Trimming took 5 bases from V and 7 from J; bases not matched to a gene: 16. The length of the CDR3 is 17 residues. CDR3 region: CASSPTRGSGGWNTQYF. As DNA, the CDR3 is TGTGCCAGCAGCCCAACCCGGGGTAGCGGGGGATGGAATACGCAGTATTTT.

The chain is built from TRBV4-3 and TRBJ2-7, with TRBD2 matching over 7 bases. Trimming cost V 3 bases and J 3 bases; bases outside gene matches: 5. CDR3 length equals 14 residues. Germline CDR1 and CDR2: LGHNA and YSLEER. CDR3 sequence reads: CASSQAPGGYEQYF. The DNA of the CDR3 is TGCGCCAGCAGCCAGGCACCGGGGGGCTACGAGCAGTACTTC.

V gene TRBV13 combines with J gene TRBJ2-7, with D unresolved. Germline lookup yields CDR1 PRHDT and CDR2 FYEKMQ (reference sequence). This CDR3 region has 12 residues. V lost 0 bases, J lost 5 bases, and 5 bases lay in between. As DNA, the CDR3 is TGTGCCAGCAGCTTAGGACAGAACGAGCAGTACTTC. Translating gives CASSLGQNEQYF.

The chain joins TRBV11-3 to TRBJ1-5; D gene uncertain. The CDR3 is 16 amino acids. V lost 0 bases and J 0 bases, leaving 9 bases between the germline ends. The germline CDR1 and CDR2 sequences are SGHNT and YENEEA. Here the CDR3 reads CASSLDPPYSNQPQHF. CDR3 bases: TGTGCCAGCAGCTTAGATCCCCCTTATAGCAATCAGCCCCAGCATTTT.

This chain uses TRBV5-4 with TRBJ2-7; TRBD2 matches at 7 bases. Germline lookup yields CDR1 SGHNT and CDR2 YYREEE (reference sequence). The junction had 21 bases not matched to a gene; V was cut back by 4 bases and J by 5 bases. This CDR3 spans 18 amino acids. The CDR3: CASSRGVTGGRGGHEQYF. CDR3 coding DNA: TGTGCCAGCAGCCGGGGGGTAACCGGGGGACGTGGAGGCCACGAGCAGTACTTC.

V and J are TRBV6-6 and TRBJ2-1, with D possibly TRBD2 on 7 matching bases. This CDR3 is 16 amino acids long. Germline V gene data show CDR1 as MNHNY and CDR2 as SVGAGI (reference sequence). V was cut by 2 bases and J by 2 bases, with 13 bases left in between. The CDR3 here is CASSYRGGSTYNEQFF. The CDR3 DNA reads TGTGCCAGCAGTTACAGGGGGGGCAGCACCTACAATGAGCAGTTCTTC.

This rearrangement joins TRBV7-6 to TRBJ1-1; 10 positions match TRBD1. This CDR3 is built from 18 residues. Germline CDR1 is SGHVS and CDR2 is FNYEAQ. Trimming cost V 2 bases and J 4 bases; bases outside gene matches: 13. CDR3 coding DNA: TGTGCCAGCAGCTTACAAGGGACAGGGGAAGCAGGGCGCACTGAAGCTTTCTTT. Protein product: CASSLQGTGEAGRTEAFF. Full variable domain (rest looked up from reference TRBV7-6 and TRBJ1-1): GAGVSQSPRYKVTKRGQDVALRCDPISGHVSLYWYRQALGQGPEFLTYFNYEAQQDKSGLPNDRFSAERPEGSISTLTIQRTEQRDSAMYRCASSLQGTGEAGRTEAFFGQGTRLTVV.

V usage is TRBV2 and J usage is TRBJ1-4; 9 nucleotides align to TRBD1. V gave up 5 bases and J gave up 10 bases; unmatched junction bases: 8. This CDR3 region has 14 residues. Germline values: CDR1 SNHLY, CDR2 FYNNEI. The DNA for the CDR3 is TGTGCCAGCAGTTTAACAGGGGGCGGTGGAAAACTGTTTTTT. Its translation is CASSLTGGGGKLFF.

This chain links TRBV29-1 with TRBJ2-5; 7 bases map to TRBD1. The J call is in doubt because the DNA end fits TRBJ2-7 better. There are 14 residues in the CDR3. CDR1 is SQVTM and CDR2 is ANQGSEA in the germline V gene. The CDR3 coding sequence is TGCAGCGTACGGACAGGCCAGAAGCCCTACGAGCAGTACTTC. Protein: CSVRTGQKPYEQYF.

CDR3 sequence (DNA): TGCGCCAGCAGCCGTCGCGGGAGGGAGAGCTCCTATAATTCACCCCTCCACTTT. Its protein product is CASSRRGRESSYNSPLHF. The rearrangement uses TRBV5-1 and TRBJ1-6; D remains unclear. Trimming left V 4 bases short and J 0 bases short, with 17 bases between. The CDR3 spans 18 residues. Germline V gene lookup returns CDR1 SGHRS and CDR2 YFSETQ.